Reported below is one TCR beta chain. The sample belongs to a study of blood T cell repertoires in COVID-19. Study at large: The United States, Italy and Spain provided the acute and convalescent COVID-19 samples.

With V trimmed by 2 bases and J by 7 bases, 20 bases remained unmatched. Germline assignment: CDR1 MNHEY and CDR2 SMNVEV (reference sequence). The CDR3 runs to 18 residues. In the source study's methods: Cell counts per sample came from amplifying reference gene primers. Assay: immunoSEQ multiplex PCR; the TCRdb copy retains only in-frame clones and omits some. V and J calls and clone size come straight from that table; D and trimming were deduced from the DNA. The sample holds roughly 97,000 clones, over 60% seen once. Sequencing input: peripheral blood. The rearrangement uses TRBV27 and TRBJ2-7; 7 bases agree with TRBD2. This clonotype was sampled from a man between 70 and 80 years old with acute or convalescent COVID-19. Written as DNA, the CDR3 is TGTGCCAGCAGTTTAACCGGGAGATTACTAGCGCCTCCTCGGGAGCAGTACTTC. Translating it yields CASSLTGRLLAPPREQYF.